Listed here are 13 T cell receptor beta chains from one sample, sequenced in a study of CD8+ T cells in alopecia areata. The treatment was: oral pan-JAK inhibitor, 5-10 mg twice daily. Extracted RNA was reverse transcribed, and the resulting cDNA served as sequencing template. Profiled with immunoSEQ multiplex PCR; TCRdb holds only in-frame clones, not every one. The table has 150,000 to 200,000 clones, around three fifths seen once. The sequencing here drew on CD4+ T cells sorted from blood, taken at week 24, from a patient treated with tofacitinib. These receptors originate from a human donor with alopecia areata.

The chain recombines TRBV29-1 with TRBJ2-2; the D is unclear. The CDR3 consists of 12 residues. Per the germline V gene, CDR1 is SQVTM and CDR2 is ANQGSEA. Trimming shortened V by 4 bases and J by 5 bases, and 8 bases separated the two germline ends. CDR3 in amino acids: CSVGRNTGELFF. In nucleotides, the CDR3 is TGCAGCGTTGGCCGAAATACCGGGGAGCTGTTTTTT.

The gene calls are TRBV11-1 and TRBJ2-6, with D unresolved. CDR3 size: 12 residues. Trimming left V 6 bases short and J 3 bases short, with 3 bases between. Germline V gene sequence: CDR1 SGHAT, CDR2 FQDESV (reference sequence). In DNA, the CDR3 is TGTGCCAGCAGAAGTGGGGCCAACGTCCTGACTTTC. This gives the protein CASRSGANVLTF.

V is TRBV2 and J is TRBJ1-2; maybe TRBD1 (5 bases). Trimming pared 6 bases from V and 3 bases from J, leaving 11 bases between. Per germline, CDR1 SNHLY and CDR2 FYNNEI. CDR3 size: 13 residues. CDR3 amino acids: CASSIDSYYGYTF. In DNA, the CDR3 is TGTGCCAGCAGCATCGACAGTTACTATGGCTACACCTTC.

The rearrangement joins TRBV30 to TRBJ1-6; tentative D call: TRBD1 (6 bases). Trimming pared 3 bases from V and 10 bases from J, leaving 16 bases between. Germline V CDR1 and CDR2: GTSNPN, SVGIG (reference sequence). This CDR3 is 14 amino acids long. The CDR3 DNA follows: TGTGCCTGGAGGACCGGGACAACGAGCTCACCCCTCCACTTT. This translates into CAWRTGTTSSPLHF.

This chain uses TRBV30 with TRBJ2-2; D is unresolved. This CDR3 region has 14 residues. Looked up from germline, CDR1 is GTSNPN and CDR2 is SVGIG (reference sequence). This chain's CDR3 is CAAARLPETGELFF. In nucleotides, the CDR3 is TGTGCTGCTGCGCGGCTACCCGAAACCGGGGAGCTGTTTTTT.

Comments on this clone: Sequence at one end of the junction differs from germline and may be a read error. The CDR3 sequence is CAWSPPTPPGNRAF. The CDR3 nucleotides read TGTGCCTGGAGTCCTCCAACCCCCCCCGGGAATAGGGCCTTC. This chain connects TRBV30 to TRBJ2-7, with a possible D match to TRBD2 (5 bases). Per germline, CDR1 GTSNPN and CDR2 SVGIG (reference sequence). The CDR3 extends over 14 amino acids.

The chain carries TRBV6-1 and TRBJ2-4; maybe TRBD1 (6 bases). From germline, CDR1 is MNHNS and CDR2 SASEGT. The CDR3 loop spans 14 amino acids. V was cut by 2 bases and J by 8 bases, with 13 bases left in between. The CDR3 nucleotides are TGTGCCAGCAGTGAACCAGGGGTGGTAGACATTCAGTACTTC. Its translation is CASSEPGVVDIQYF.

This clone has a handful of counts. The chain uses TRBV2 and TRBJ2-7; D ambiguous. CDR1 is SNHLY, CDR2 FYNNEI, per germline. The ends were cut back, 3 bases at V and 2 bases at J, with 5 bases in the middle. CDR3 size: 12 residues. CDR3 sequence: CASSDGAYEQYF. DNA of the CDR3: TGTGCCAGCAGTGACGGAGCCTACGAGCAGTACTTC. The full variable domain, with the rest looked up from reference TRBV2 and TRBJ2-7, is EPEVTQTPSHQVTQMGQEVILRCVPISNHLYFYWYRQILGQKVEFLVSFYNNEISEKSEIFDDQFSVERPDGSNFTLKIRSTKLEDSAMYFCASSDGAYEQYFGPGTRLTVT.

The chain uses TRBV29-1 and TRBJ1-1; D gene uncertain. Germline V CDR1 and CDR2: SQVTM, ANQGSEA. With 7 bases removed from V and 6 bases from J, the gap between germline ends came to 12 bases. This CDR3 has 11 amino acids. The CDR3 DNA reads TGCAGCGCAAACTTGTCCCCTGAAGCTTTCTTT. Translated: CSANLSPEAFF.

This clone was observed a handful of times. The CDR3 DNA reads as TGCGCCAGCGCCATGGCGGGAACGGCCGCAACTAATGAAAAACTGTTTTTT. Its protein product is CASAMAGTAATNEKLFF. This chain links TRBV5-1 with TRBJ1-4, with D unclear. CDR1 and CDR2 from the germline V gene are SGHRS and YFSETQ. This CDR3 region has 17 residues. V shed 7 bases and J shed 0 bases, with 19 bases lying between them.

The chain is built from TRBV9 and TRBJ1-2; D unresolved. The ends were cut back, 1 base at V and 2 bases at J, with 6 bases in the middle. The CDR3 runs to 13 residues. Germline V gene data show CDR1 as SGDLS and CDR2 as YYNGEE. The CDR3 protein is CASSVQSNYGYTF. The CDR3 bases are TGTGCCAGCAGCGTACAGTCGAACTATGGCTACACCTTC.

The chain has TRBV30 and TRBJ2-2; D is unresolved. Trimming stripped 1 base from V and 3 bases from J, with 12 bases between. This CDR3 comprises 15 residues. Germline values: CDR1 GTSNPN, CDR2 SVGIG (reference sequence). The CDR3 sequence: CAWSGVSIYTGELFF. The CDR3 coding sequence is TGTGCCTGGAGTGGGGTCAGCATATACACCGGGGAGCTGTTTTTT.

This chain uses TRBV27 with TRBJ1-2; D not resolved. The CDR3 loop spans 14 amino acids. With 6 bases removed from V and 4 bases from J, the gap between germline ends came to 15 bases. Germline-derived CDR1 and CDR2 are MNHEY and SMNVEV (reference sequence). The CDR3 DNA sequence: TGTGCCAGCAGACAGCAAGGGAGCAGCTATGGCTACACCTTC. This translates into CASRQQGSSYGYTF.